The 5 T cell receptor beta chains below all came from one sample that was sequenced in a study of tumor-infiltrating lymphocytes in primary liver carcinoma. Extraction also yielded germline DNA, while blood RNA was obtained from unsorted whole blood. Using a constant-region primer together with ProtoScript II reverse transcriptase, TCR beta cDNA was made from about 500 ng of total RNA. Slightly modified ARM-PCR, run as three nested multiplex PCR rounds, produced the TCR beta libraries. Researchers ran the first two PCR rounds for roughly 10 cycles each with TRBV1-TRBV30 forward primers and a C-beta reverse primer. TCRdb redid the calling of the multiplex PCR reads with MiXCR, one entry per CDR3 protein. The table lists 250,000 to 350,000 distinct CDR3 sequences, approximately 54% of them singletons, with approximately 15% in the top ten. Sequencing used peripheral blood. These receptors were taken from a woman in her twenties or thirties with primary liver carcinoma and hepatitis B virus infection.

The J gene is TRBJ2-1, the V gene TRBV5-1; D gene ambiguous. This CDR3 comprises 16 residues. CDR1 is SGHRS and CDR2 is YFSETQ in the germline V gene. The ends were cut back, 0 bases at V and 8 bases at J, with 18 bases in the middle. The CDR3, as DNA: TGCGCCAGCAGCTTGGGGGTCCGGAACTTAGTCCATGAGCAGTTCTTC. It specifies CASSLGVRNLVHEQFF. Based on the CDR3 plus reference TRBV5-1 and TRBJ2-1, the full variable domain is KAGVTQTPRYLIKTRGQQVTLSCSPISGHRSVSWYQQTPGQGLQFLFEYFSETQRNKGNFPGRFSGRQFSNSRSEMNVSTLELGDSALYLCASSLGVRNLVHEQFFGPGTRLTVL.

This clonotype was found a few times. V gene TRBV6-2 or TRBV6-3 combines with J gene TRBJ2-3, with 9 bases matching TRBD1. V gave up 5 bases and J gave up 0 bases; unmatched junction bases: 3. The CDR3 length is 15 residues. CDR1 MNHEY and CDR2 SVGEGT come from the germline V gene. The CDR3 coding sequence is TGTGCCAGCAGTGATGGGACAGGGAGCACAGATACGCAGTATTTT. This translates into CASSDGTGSTDTQYF.

This clonotype was seen a few times. Possible read error: a much larger clone is one base away. The chain has TRBV4-3 and TRBJ1-4; D might be TRBD1 (5 bases). CDR1 LGHNA and CDR2 YSLEER come from the germline V gene. There are 16 residues in the CDR3. The CDR3 loop reads CASNQERGGYNEKLFF. The CDR3 nucleotides read TGCGCCAGCAACCAAGAGCGCGGGGGTTATAATGAAAAACTGTTTTTT.

Many counts were recorded for this clonotype. The chain is built from TRBV29-1 and TRBJ1-1; D is unresolved. The CDR3 consists of 12 residues. Germline V gene data show CDR1 as SQVTM and CDR2 as ANQGSEA. The V and J ends lost 6 bases and 0 bases respectively, with 8 bases between them. In DNA form, the CDR3 reads TGCAGCGTCGGACGGCTGAACACTGAAGCTTTCTTT. Its translation is CSVGRLNTEAFF.

This clonotype was observed many times. The rearrangement joins TRBV6-6 to TRBJ2-7; D perhaps matches TRBD2 (6 bases). The CDR3 length is 13 residues. Germline-derived CDR1 and CDR2 are MNHNY and SVGAGI (reference sequence). The ends were cut back, 6 bases at V and 3 bases at J, with 12 bases in the middle. The CDR3 region is CASREGGGYEQYF. The CDR3 region has the DNA TGTGCCAGCAGGGAGGGTGGGGGCTACGAGCAGTACTTC.